These 28 T cell receptor beta chains were sequenced from one sample in a study of CXCR3-negative and CXCR3-positive naive CD8 T cells. Whole-study findings and limits: CXCR3-positive naive cells carried more hydrophobic TRB CDR3s than CXCR3-negative ones.

5' RACE that incorporated UMI labels was used to prepare the TRB cDNA libraries. TCRdb re-analyzed the 5' RACE reads; it lists each CDR3 protein once, without DNA. Here the sample table reports about 150,000 distinct CDR3 sequences. What these receptors recognize is not known. Sequenced material: naive CXCR3+ CD8+ T cells from blood. Subset noted: CD45RO-CCR7+CD27+CD95- naive CD8+ T cells expressing CXCR3 (TNR3+). The receptors here all came from a human donor in good health. Some clones in this sample may be carry-over from other donors' samples.

J is TRBJ1-4 and V is TRBV12-3 or TRBV12-4; TCRdb's D gene call, TRBD1, goes unchecked for lack of DNA. The CDR3 has 14 amino acids. The CDR3 protein is CASSPGRVDEKLFF.

V usage is TRBV2 and J usage is TRBJ2-3; TCRdb's D gene call, TRBD1, goes unchecked for lack of DNA. The CDR3 is 13 residues long. Germline CDR1 SNHLY, CDR2 FYNNEI. CDR3 region: CAVRDRLRDTQYF. The full variable domain, in which reference TRBV2 and TRBJ2-3 provide the parts outside the CDR3, is EPEVTQTPSHQVTQMGQEVILRCVPISNHLYFYWYRQILGQKVEFLVSFYNNEISEKSEIFDDQFSVERPDGSNFTLKIRSTKLEDSAMYFCAVRDRLRDTQYFGPGTRLTVL.

The genes are TRBV9 and TRBJ1-6; TCRdb names TRBD1, which stays unverified in the absence of DNA. The CDR3 contains 15 residues. Looked up from germline, CDR1 is SGDLS and CDR2 is YYNGEE. This CDR3 reads CASSDPQGADSPLHF.

The rearrangement links TRBV12-5 to TRBJ2-2; absent DNA, TCRdb's TRBD2 call cannot be checked. Germline CDR1 is LGHNT and CDR2 is FRNRAP. The CDR3 is 16 residues long. CDR3 protein: CASGSPSGSDTGELFF.

This chain joins TRBV27 and TRBJ1-1; TCRdb returns TRBD1, unconfirmable since there is no DNA. In germline, CDR1 is MNHEY, CDR2 SMNVEV (reference sequence). The length of the CDR3 is 12 residues. The CDR3 region is CASSEGATEAFF.

The chain recombines TRBV29-1 with TRBJ2-5; TCRdb's D gene call, TRBD2, goes unchecked for lack of DNA. From germline, CDR1 is SQVTM and CDR2 ANQGSEA. This CDR3 comprises 14 residues. The chain's CDR3 is CSVEVVNEGETQYF.

The rearrangement uses TRBV7-2 and TRBJ2-1; TCRdb returns TRBD2, unconfirmable since there is no DNA. The CDR3 is made up of 15 amino acids. The V gene's germline CDR1 is SGHTA and CDR2 FQGNSA. CDR3 sequence reads: CARSRGLSSYNEQFF.

V is TRBV7-6 and J is TRBJ2-7. The CDR3 is 13 amino acids. Germline loops: CDR1 SGHVS, CDR2 FNYEAQ. The CDR3 sequence is CASSTLAPYEQYF.

The CDR3 reads CASSIQGVSYNEQFF. J is TRBJ2-1 and V is TRBV9; the TRBD1 assignment by TCRdb is unverifiable without DNA. The CDR3 has 15 residues. CDR1 is SGDLS and CDR2 is YYNGEE in the germline V gene.

V gene TRBV27 combines with J gene TRBJ1-5; TCRdb proposes TRBD1, but this gene call is untestable without DNA. This CDR3 has 15 amino acids. The germline V gene has CDR1 MNHEY and CDR2 SMNVEV (reference sequence). The CDR3 sequence is CASSPTQGNFQPQHF.

The chain carries TRBV28 and TRBJ2-7; TCRdb designates TRBD1, a call that cannot be tested without DNA. The CDR3 runs 14 residues. Germline assignment: CDR1 MDHEN and CDR2 SYDVKM. CDR3 residues: CASTPTGGPYEQYF.

The rearrangement links TRBV7-9 to TRBJ1-1. Per germline, CDR1 SEHNR and CDR2 FQNEAQ (reference sequence). CDR3 length: 14 amino acids. CDR3 protein: CASSSGRMNTEAFF.

The CDR3 sequence: CASSDLATWTAEQYF. The V gene is TRBV25-1, the J gene TRBJ2-7; TCRdb returns TRBD1, unconfirmable since there is no DNA. This CDR3 comprises 15 residues. CDR1 is MGHDK and CDR2 is SYGVNS in the germline V gene.

This chain connects TRBV28 to TRBJ1-2; checking the TCRdb D call of TRBD1 is not possible without DNA. This CDR3 is built from 15 residues. Germline lookup yields CDR1 MDHEN and CDR2 SYDVKM. CDR3 in amino acids: CASSTPGQDLYGYTF.

The CDR3 sequence: CASSRRDRGTDTQYF. The rearrangement joins TRBV7-9 to TRBJ2-3; no DNA is available, so the TRBD1 call from TCRdb remains unchecked. The CDR3 is 15 amino acids. Germline CDR1 reads SEHNR; CDR2 reads FQNEAQ (reference sequence).

The chain recombines TRBV20-1 with TRBJ2-1. Germline assignment: CDR1 DFQATT and CDR2 SNEGSKA (reference sequence). CDR3 length: 13 amino acids. CDR3 region: CSARQATYNEQFF.

The V gene is TRBV4-1, the J gene TRBJ2-5. This CDR3 has 18 amino acids. Germline CDR1 MGHRA, CDR2 YSYEKL. The CDR3 here is CASSQDTWRVATQETQYF.

The chain employs TRBV9 and TRBJ1-2; TCRdb proposes TRBD1, but this gene call is untestable without DNA. The germline V gene encodes CDR1 SGDLS and CDR2 YYNGEE. The CDR3 runs to 14 residues. CDR3 sequence: CASSVFGTSSGYTF.

The chain carries TRBV7-8 and TRBJ1-5; TCRdb names TRBD1, which stays unverified in the absence of DNA. The CDR3 length is 14 residues. CDR1 and CDR2 (germline): SGHVS, FQNEAQ. CDR3 amino acids: CASSLQGSNQPQHF.

The chain combines TRBV7-6 with TRBJ2-1; TCRdb picks TRBD1, but there is no DNA to check that call. In germline, CDR1 is SGHVS, CDR2 FNYEAQ. This CDR3 has 12 amino acids. CDR3 loop: CASSPGVNEQFF.

This rearrangement joins TRBV2 to TRBJ2-5; TCRdb's D gene call, TRBD1, goes unchecked for lack of DNA. Germline loops: CDR1 SNHLY, CDR2 FYNNEI. The CDR3 runs 15 residues. The CDR3 sequence is CASGGTGDPQETQYF.

This chain links TRBV7-9 with TRBJ2-7; the TCRdb D gene call, TRBD1, has no DNA to confirm it. Germline V gene data show CDR1 as SEHNR and CDR2 as FQNEAQ (reference sequence). The CDR3 is 15 residues long. The CDR3 is CASSSSGRQHGEQYF.

The J gene is TRBJ2-5, the V gene TRBV28; as DNA is missing, the TRBD1 call by TCRdb cannot be tested. Germline V gives CDR1 MDHEN, CDR2 SYDVKM. The CDR3 covers 15 residues. CDR3 in amino acids: CASSLEGRGGETQYF. Variable domain in full (rest from reference TRBV28 and TRBJ2-5): DVKVTQSSRYLVKRTGEKVFLECVQDMDHENMFWYRQDPGLGLRLIYFSYDVKMKEKGDIPEGYSVSREKKERFSLILESASTNQTSMYLCASSLEGRGGETQYFGPGTRLLVL.

The chain carries TRBV2 and TRBJ1-2. This CDR3 contains 12 residues. From germline, CDR1 is SNHLY and CDR2 FYNNEI. The CDR3 sequence is CASSGGGYGYTF. Full variable domain (rest looked up from reference TRBV2 and TRBJ1-2): EPEVTQTPSHQVTQMGQEVILRCVPISNHLYFYWYRQILGQKVEFLVSFYNNEISEKSEIFDDQFSVERPDGSNFTLKIRSTKLEDSAMYFCASSGGGYGYTFGSGTRLTVV.

This CDR3 is CASSVNAGGLGETQYF. The chain recombines TRBV11-1 with TRBJ2-5; as DNA is missing, the TRBD1 call by TCRdb cannot be tested. Germline-derived CDR1 and CDR2 are SGHAT and FQDESV (reference sequence). This CDR3 contains 16 residues.

This rearrangement joins TRBV5-6 to TRBJ2-1; there is no DNA to check the TCRdb D call of TRBD2. CDR1 and CDR2 (germline): SGHDT, YYEEEE. The length of the CDR3 is 15 residues. CDR3: CASSLFPRARNEQFF.

The chain couples TRBV28 to TRBJ1-6; TCRdb's D call of TRBD1 is untestable without DNA. The germline CDR1 and CDR2 sequences are MDHEN and SYDVKM. CDR3 length equals 14 residues. CDR3 amino acids: CASSQGQGSSPLHF.

The chain links TRBV12-3 or TRBV12-4 to TRBJ2-1; as DNA is missing, the TRBD2 call by TCRdb cannot be tested. The CDR3 has 14 amino acids. The CDR3 here is CASRTSGNGNEQFF.